The 27 T cell receptor beta chains in this list originate from one sample, sequenced in a study of beta chain features in type 1 diabetes. Study-wide points: TCRB CDR3s from Type 1 diabetes patients were moderately but significantly shorter in all four CD4+ subsets.

Investigators reverse transcribed all isolated RNA, so they sequenced expressed TCRB transcripts. Using immunoSEQ multiplex PCR, the repertoire was profiled, and TCRdb retains in-frame clones only, with some absent. The top ten hold about 0.02% of the sample, which has 680,000 or so clones, about an eighth seen once. Antigens of these TCRs are unknown. Material for sequencing was naive CD4+ T cells from blood. These receptors all stem from a man between 18 and 29 years old with type 1 diabetes.

This clone was counted only a few times. The rearrangement joins TRBV28 to TRBJ2-7, with a possible D match to TRBD1 (6 bases). The CDR3 contains 13 residues. In germline, CDR1 is MDHEN, CDR2 SYDVKM. Between the trimmed V and J ends, which lost 7 bases and 6 bases, there was a span of 16 bases. The DNA for the CDR3 is TGTGCCAGCACCAGGACAGTCACAAGCGAGCAGTACTTC. Its translation is CASTRTVTSEQYF.

V usage is TRBV27 and J usage is TRBJ2-5, with no clear D. The germline V gene has CDR1 MNHEY and CDR2 SMNVEV (reference sequence). The CDR3 extends over 14 amino acids. The V gene lost 0 bases and the J gene lost 1 base, with 6 bases spanning the gap. The CDR3 DNA sequence: TGTGCCAGCAGTTTATCTAGGAGCCAAGAGACCCAGTACTTC. As protein: CASSLSRSQETQYF.

The chain employs TRBV6-5 and TRBJ2-3, with 11 nucleotides matching TRBD2. Germline V gene data show CDR1 as MNHEY and CDR2 as SVGAGI. The length of the CDR3 is 13 residues. CDR3 protein: CAVAGGPPDTQYF. DNA of the CDR3: TGTGCTGTAGCGGGGGGGCCCCCAGATACGCAGTATTTT.

Turning to this clone: In the same sample, other DNA sequences code for this CDR3. This chain joins TRBV19 and TRBJ2-7; TRBD1 matches at 12 bases. The length of the CDR3 is 15 residues. V trimming: 6 bases; J trimming: 5 bases; junction bases outside the gene matches: 8. Germline V gene lookup returns CDR1 LNHDA and CDR2 SQIVND (reference sequence). The CDR3 reads CASSTPGQGANEQYF. Written as DNA, the CDR3 is TGTGCCAGTAGCACCCCGGGACAGGGGGCCAACGAGCAGTACTTC. Filled out from reference TRBV19 and TRBJ2-7, the complete variable domain reads DGGITQSPKYLFRKEGQNVTLSCEQNLNHDAMYWYRQDPGQGLRLIYYSQIVNDFQKGDIAEGYSVSREKKESFPLTVTSAQKNPTAFYLCASSTPGQGANEQYFGPGTRLTVT.

The chain links TRBV4-2 to TRBJ2-3, with TRBD2 identical over 9 bases. This CDR3 has 16 amino acids. The V and J ends lost 5 bases and 4 bases, in that order; junction bases with no gene match: 10. The V gene's germline CDR1 is LGHNA and CDR2 YNFKEQ. The CDR3 loop reads CASSLAVSGGADTQYF. The DNA of the CDR3 is TGTGCCAGCAGCTTGGCGGTTAGCGGGGGCGCAGATACGCAGTATTTT.

The CDR3 is CAWSVKQVIGEKLFF. CDR3 bases: TGTGCCTGGAGTGTAAAGCAGGTGATCGGTGAAAAACTGTTTTTT. This chain joins TRBV30 and TRBJ1-4; D call uncertain. From germline, CDR1 is GTSNPN and CDR2 SVGIG (reference sequence). The V and J ends lost 0 bases and 7 bases respectively, with 15 bases between them. The CDR3 length is 15 residues.

A few counts support this clone. The chain uses TRBV10-3 and TRBJ1-5; no firm D call. The CDR3 totals 14 residues. The ends were cut back, 0 bases at V and 5 bases at J, with 8 bases in the middle. CDR1 ENHRY and CDR2 SYGVKD come from the germline V gene. CDR3: CAISESKSHQPQHF. DNA of the CDR3: TGTGCCATCAGTGAGTCGAAAAGCCATCAGCCCCAGCATTTT.

This clone was picked up a small number of times. This chain connects TRBV5-1 to TRBJ2-1, with 10 bases lining up with TRBD1. Trimming took 5 bases from V and 6 from J; bases not matched to a gene: 8. The CDR3 totals 15 residues. Per germline, CDR1 SGHRS and CDR2 YFSETQ. The CDR3 is CASRYRDRGTNEQFF. The CDR3 coding sequence is TGCGCCAGCAGATACCGGGACAGGGGTACCAATGAGCAGTTCTTC.

In this sample, this clone turned up a few times. This chain uses TRBV30 with TRBJ1-5; 8 nucleotides align to TRBD1. Germline CDR1 is GTSNPN and CDR2 is SVGIG (reference sequence). Germline trimming cut 4 bases from V and 5 bases from J; bases unmatched to any gene: 10. The CDR3 sequence is 15 residues long. The CDR3 region is CAWTAGGRLDQPQHF. CDR3 DNA sequence: TGTGCCTGGACGGCAGGGGGCAGATTGGATCAGCCCCAGCATTTT.

This clone appeared a few times. The rearrangement uses TRBV19 and TRBJ2-5; tentative D call: TRBD2 (6 bases). Germline V gene data show CDR1 as LNHDA and CDR2 as SQIVND (reference sequence). V was shortened by 3 bases and J by 1 base, with 9 bases between the two germline ends. The CDR3 sequence is 14 residues long. The CDR3 nucleotides are TGTGCCAGTAGTATCAATAGCGGCCAAGAGACCCAGTACTTC. Encoded protein: CASSINSGQETQYF. Combining the CDR3 with reference TRBV19 and TRBJ2-5 gives the whole variable domain DGGITQSPKYLFRKEGQNVTLSCEQNLNHDAMYWYRQDPGQGLRLIYYSQIVNDFQKGDIAEGYSVSREKKESFPLTVTSAQKNPTAFYLCASSINSGQETQYFGPGTRLLVL.

The chain is built from TRBV18 and TRBJ2-7; D is uncertain. Trimming cost V 2 bases and J 2 bases, with 7 bases left between them. CDR3 length: 13 residues. Germline values: CDR1 KGHSH, CDR2 LQKENI. In DNA form, the CDR3 reads TGTGCCAGCTCACCAGTTGCAGCCTACGAGCAGTACTTC. This codes for CASSPVAAYEQYF.

This clone has only a few counts. The chain has TRBV5-4 and TRBJ1-2, with 7 bases matching TRBD1. CDR1 is SGHNT and CDR2 is YYREEE in the germline V gene (reference sequence). The CDR3 sequence is 15 residues long. V dropped 4 bases and J dropped 8; count of bases not matched to a gene: 14. In DNA, the CDR3 is TGTGCCAGCAGCCCGAGACAGGGACCCCCGGCAGGCTACACCTTC. It translates to CASSPRQGPPAGYTF.

This chain uses TRBV18 with TRBJ2-3; the D gene is possibly TRBD2 (5 bases). The CDR3 covers 13 residues. CDR1 and CDR2 (germline): KGHSH, LQKENI. V lost 9 bases and J lost 3, with 13 bases in between. For the CDR3, the DNA is TGTGCCAGTTCGGTGGTAGCGACAGATACGCAGTATTTT. Translating gives CASSVVATDTQYF.

This clone was observed a few times. The rearrangement joins TRBV28 to TRBJ2-5; D is unresolved. The CDR3 has 12 amino acids. Trimming pared 6 bases from V and 5 bases from J, leaving 10 bases between. Germline values: CDR1 MDHEN, CDR2 SYDVKM. The CDR3 nucleotides read TGTGCCAGCAGCTTCGCCTATGAGACCCAGTACTTC. Protein sequence: CASSFAYETQYF. The whole variable domain, filled in from reference TRBV28 and TRBJ2-5, reads DVKVTQSSRYLVKRTGEKVFLECVQDMDHENMFWYRQDPGLGLRLIYFSYDVKMKEKGDIPEGYSVSREKKERFSLILESASTNQTSMYLCASSFAYETQYFGPGTRLLVL.

This clone was detected a few times. The chain has TRBV7-6 and TRBJ2-5; no clear D gene. The V end lost 4 bases, the J end lost 5 bases, and 5 bases lay between the germline ends. CDR3 length: 11 amino acids. Germline CDR1 is SGHVS and CDR2 is FNYEAQ. Written as DNA, the CDR3 is TGTGCCAGCAGCTCCCCTGAGACCCAGTACTTC. Encoded protein: CASSSPETQYF.

The rearrangement links TRBV30 to TRBJ2-7; D unclear. This CDR3 spans 11 amino acids. Germline values: CDR1 GTSNPN, CDR2 SVGIG (reference sequence). The V end lost 1 base, the J end lost 10 bases, and 11 bases lay between the germline ends. The CDR3 DNA follows: TGTGCCTGGAGTGACGGCTATCCCCAGTACTTC. It is translated as CAWSDGYPQYF. The full variable domain, with the rest looked up from reference TRBV30 and TRBJ2-7, is SQTIHQWPATLVQPVGSPLSLECTVEGTSNPNLYWYRQAAGRGLQLLFYSVGIGQISSEVPQNLSASRPQDRQFILSSKKLLLSDSGFYLCAWSDGYPQYFGPGTRLTVT.

This rearrangement joins TRBV7-9 to TRBJ2-1, with D unclear. The CDR3 sequence is 12 residues long. Germline V lookup: CDR1 SEHNR, CDR2 FQNEAQ (reference sequence). V shed 6 bases and J shed 4 bases, with 7 bases lying between them. The CDR3 loop is CASRVGYNEQFF. CDR3 nucleotides: TGTGCCAGCAGGGTCGGGTACAATGAGCAGTTCTTC.

The V and J genes are TRBV7-8 and TRBJ1-2; TRBD1 is a possible D gene (5 bases). V lost 0 bases to trimming and J lost 6 bases, with 17 bases between them. The CDR3 length is 16 residues. Germline-derived CDR1 and CDR2 are SGHVS and FQNEAQ. This CDR3 reads CASSLAGTSKRDGYTF. CDR3 coding DNA: TGTGCCAGCAGCTTAGCTGGGACGTCCAAGAGGGATGGCTACACCTTC.

This clone was counted between two and nine times. The chain uses TRBV2 and TRBJ2-3; D is undetermined. V was clipped by 8 bases and J by 0 bases, with 12 bases between them. Germline V CDR1 and CDR2: SNHLY, FYNNEI. The CDR3 runs to 14 residues. The DNA for the CDR3 is TGTGCCAGCCTAAGGGATAGAAGCACAGATACGCAGTATTTT. Translation gives CASLRDRSTDTQYF.

This chain connects TRBV29-1 to TRBJ2-1; 8 bases agree with TRBD2. Germline trimming cut 7 bases from V and 8 bases from J; bases unmatched to any gene: 19. Per germline, CDR1 SQVTM and CDR2 ANQGSEA. This CDR3 is 16 amino acids long. The CDR3 DNA sequence: TGCAGCGACCCTCACGCCCGGGGGGGGTTAGTTGATGAGCAGTTCTTC. Protein sequence: CSDPHARGGLVDEQFF.

As regards this clone: Mismatch with germline at one junction end may stem from a read error. This chain connects TRBV29-1 to TRBJ1-5; tentatively, D is TRBD1 (5 bases). Germline V gene sequence: CDR1 SQVTM, CDR2 ANQGSEA. CDR3 length equals 12 residues. The DNA of the CDR3 is TGCAGCGTTACCGCCGGGGCTCAGACCCAGCATTTT. Residues: CSVTAGAQTQHF.

The chain is built from TRBV29-1 and TRBJ2-7, with a tentative D call TRBD2 (7 bases). V lost 6 bases and J lost 0, with 12 bases in between. From germline, CDR1 is SQVTM and CDR2 ANQGSEA. This CDR3 is 13 amino acids long. CDR3: CSVGRDNSYEQYF. The CDR3 DNA is TGCAGCGTGGGGAGGGACAACTCCTACGAGCAGTACTTC.

The chain uses TRBV9 and TRBJ2-1; no reliable D call. CDR3 length equals 15 residues. With 7 bases removed from V and 0 bases from J, the gap between germline ends came to 14 bases. Germline V lookup: CDR1 SGDLS, CDR2 YYNGEE. CDR3 loop: CASQGPISSYNEQFF. CDR3 DNA: TGTGCCAGCCAAGGACCCATAAGCTCCTACAATGAGCAGTTCTTC.

A few counts support this clone. CDR3 bases: TGTGCCAGCAGCTTAGGGCGCGAAAAACTGTTTTTT. Its protein is CASSLGREKLFF. The V call is TRBV7-9, the J call TRBJ1-4; D gene unclear. The CDR3 extends over 12 amino acids. V was trimmed by 1 base and J by 8 bases, leaving 5 bases between them. Germline-derived CDR1 and CDR2 are SEHNR and FQNEAQ (reference sequence). Filled out from reference TRBV7-9 and TRBJ1-4, the complete variable domain reads DTGVSQNPRHKITKRGQNVTFRCDPISEHNRLYWYRQTLGQGPEFLTYFQNEAQLEKSRLLSDRFSAERPKGSFSTLEIQRTEQGDSAMYLCASSLGREKLFFGSGTQLSVL.

This chain links TRBV6-4 with TRBJ2-3; D is unclear. The germline CDR1 and CDR2 sequences are MRHNA and SNTAGT. The germline V and J ends were trimmed by 0 bases and 0 bases, with 4 bases remaining between them. CDR3 length equals 14 residues. Written as DNA, the CDR3 is TGTGCCAGCAGTGACTCAGCTAGCACAGATACGCAGTATTTT. Its protein product is CASSDSASTDTQYF.

The rearrangement uses TRBV6-5 and TRBJ1-1, with 12 bases that match TRBD1. V lost 4 bases, J lost 5 bases, and 5 bases stayed unmatched. CDR3 length: 15 amino acids. The germline gives CDR1 MNHEY, CDR2 SVGAGI. Here the CDR3 DNA reads TGTGCCAGCAGTTCAGGGACAGGGGGCCGAACTGAAGCTTTCTTT. It yields the protein CASSSGTGGRTEAFF.

This clone was counted only a few times. This chain joins TRBV15 and TRBJ1-3; 7 bases agree with TRBD1. Germline loops: CDR1 LNHNV, CDR2 YYDKDF (reference sequence). This CDR3 has 18 residues. Trimming at V came to 3 bases and at J to 2 bases, leaving 13 bases not matched to a gene. CDR3 protein: CATSRALRATGTGNTIYF. Written as DNA, the CDR3 is TGTGCCACCAGCAGGGCCTTAAGGGCGACAGGGACTGGAAACACCATATATTTT. The full variable domain, rest sourced from reference TRBV15 and TRBJ1-3, is DAMVIQNPRYQVTQFGKPVTLSCSQTLNHNVMYWYQQKSSQAPKLLFHYYDKDFNNEADTPDNFQSRRPNTSFCFLDIRSPGLGDTAMYLCATSRALRATGTGNTIYFGEGSWLTVV.